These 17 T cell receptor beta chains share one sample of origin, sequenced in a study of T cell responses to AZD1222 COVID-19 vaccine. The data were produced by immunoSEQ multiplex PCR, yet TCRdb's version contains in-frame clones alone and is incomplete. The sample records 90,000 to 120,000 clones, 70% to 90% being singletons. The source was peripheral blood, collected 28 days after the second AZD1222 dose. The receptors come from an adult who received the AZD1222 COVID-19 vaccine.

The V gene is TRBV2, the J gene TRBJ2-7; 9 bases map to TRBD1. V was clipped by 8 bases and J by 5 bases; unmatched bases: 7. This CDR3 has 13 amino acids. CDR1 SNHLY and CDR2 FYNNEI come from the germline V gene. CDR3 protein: CASRQGVGNEQYF. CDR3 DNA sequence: TGTGCCAGCCGACAGGGGGTTGGGAACGAGCAGTACTTC.

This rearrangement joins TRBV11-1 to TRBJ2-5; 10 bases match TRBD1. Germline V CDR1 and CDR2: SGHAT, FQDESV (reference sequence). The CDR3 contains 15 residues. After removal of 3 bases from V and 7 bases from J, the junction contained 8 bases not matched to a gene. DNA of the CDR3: TGTGCCAGCAGCTTGTTGGGACAGGGGATGGGGACCCAGTACTTC. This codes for CASSLLGQGMGTQYF.

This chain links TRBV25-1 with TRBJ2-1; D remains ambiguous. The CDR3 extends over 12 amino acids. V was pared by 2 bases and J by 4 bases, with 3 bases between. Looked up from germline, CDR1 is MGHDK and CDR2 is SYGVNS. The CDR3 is CASSEQYNEQFF. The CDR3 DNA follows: TGTGCCAGCAGTGAACAGTACAATGAGCAGTTCTTC.

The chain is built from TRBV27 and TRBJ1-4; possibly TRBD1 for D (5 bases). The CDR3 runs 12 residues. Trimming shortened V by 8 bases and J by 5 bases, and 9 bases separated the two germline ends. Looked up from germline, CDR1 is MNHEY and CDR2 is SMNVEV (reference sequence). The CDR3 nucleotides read TGTGCCAGCTCCGGGACGAATGAAAAACTGTTTTTT. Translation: CASSGTNEKLFF.

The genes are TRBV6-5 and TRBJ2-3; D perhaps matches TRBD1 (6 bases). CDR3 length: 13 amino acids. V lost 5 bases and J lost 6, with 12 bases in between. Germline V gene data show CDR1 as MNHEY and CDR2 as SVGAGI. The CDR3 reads CASSQQGGDTQYF. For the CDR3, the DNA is TGTGCCAGCAGTCAACAGGGTGGCGATACGCAGTATTTT.

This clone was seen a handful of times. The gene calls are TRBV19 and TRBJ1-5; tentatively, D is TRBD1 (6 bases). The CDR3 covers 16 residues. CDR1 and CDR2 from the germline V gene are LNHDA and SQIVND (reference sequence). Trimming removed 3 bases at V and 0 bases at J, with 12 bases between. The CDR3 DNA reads TGTGCCAGTAGTATGAGGGCAGGGGTTAGCAATCAGCCCCAGCATTTT. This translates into CASSMRAGVSNQPQHF.

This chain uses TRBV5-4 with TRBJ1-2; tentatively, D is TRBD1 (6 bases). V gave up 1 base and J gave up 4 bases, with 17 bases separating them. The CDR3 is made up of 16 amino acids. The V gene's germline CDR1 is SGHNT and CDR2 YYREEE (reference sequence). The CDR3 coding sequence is TGTGCCAGCAGCTTGATCGGTACAGGGCCTCGCTATGGCTACACCTTC. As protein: CASSLIGTGPRYGYTF.

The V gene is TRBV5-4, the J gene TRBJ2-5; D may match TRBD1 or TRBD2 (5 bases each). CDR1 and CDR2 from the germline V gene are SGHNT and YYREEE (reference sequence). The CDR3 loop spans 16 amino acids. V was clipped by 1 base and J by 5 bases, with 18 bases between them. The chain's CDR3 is CASSLSGTLESETQYF. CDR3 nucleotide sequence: TGTGCCAGCAGCTTGTCAGGGACCCTTGAGAGTGAGACCCAGTACTTC.

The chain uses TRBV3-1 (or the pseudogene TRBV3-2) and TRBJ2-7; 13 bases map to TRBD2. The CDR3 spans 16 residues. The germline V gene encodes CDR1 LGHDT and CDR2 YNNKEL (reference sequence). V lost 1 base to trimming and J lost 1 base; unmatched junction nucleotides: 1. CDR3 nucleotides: TGTGCCAGCAGCCAAGGGACTAGCGGGGGTTCCTACGAGCAGTACTTC. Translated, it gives CASSQGTSGGSYEQYF.

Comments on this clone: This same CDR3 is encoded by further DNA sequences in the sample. The CDR3 DNA sequence: TGCGCCAGCAGCTTGGTGGGACTCGACACCGGGGAGCTGTTTTTT. It yields the protein CASSLVGLDTGELFF. The chain has TRBV5-1 and TRBJ2-2, with a tentative D call TRBD2 (6 bases). Trimming left V 0 bases short and J 3 bases short, with 9 bases between. CDR3 size: 15 residues. Germline loops: CDR1 SGHRS, CDR2 YFSETQ. The full variable domain, rest sourced from reference TRBV5-1 and TRBJ2-2, is KAGVTQTPRYLIKTRGQQVTLSCSPISGHRSVSWYQQTPGQGLQFLFEYFSETQRNKGNFPGRFSGRQFSNSRSEMNVSTLELGDSALYLCASSLVGLDTGELFFGEGSRLTVL.

The CDR3 region has the DNA TGTGCCAGCAGCCCACCCAGCGGGGAGCTCTCCTACAATGAGCAGTTCTTC. It specifies CASSPPSGELSYNEQFF. The chain links TRBV7-9 to TRBJ2-1; TRBD2 agrees at 7 bases. Germline loops: CDR1 SEHNR, CDR2 FQNEAQ (reference sequence). The junction had 10 bases not matched to a gene; V was cut back by 5 bases and J by 0 bases. The CDR3 runs to 17 residues.

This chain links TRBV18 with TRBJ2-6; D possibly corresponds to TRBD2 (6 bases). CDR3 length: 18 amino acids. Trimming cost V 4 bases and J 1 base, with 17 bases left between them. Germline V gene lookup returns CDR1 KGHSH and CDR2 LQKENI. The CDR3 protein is CASSLRRGGSSGANVLTF. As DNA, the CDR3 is TGTGCCAGCTCACTAAGGCGGGGAGGCAGTTCTGGGGCCAACGTCCTGACTTTC.

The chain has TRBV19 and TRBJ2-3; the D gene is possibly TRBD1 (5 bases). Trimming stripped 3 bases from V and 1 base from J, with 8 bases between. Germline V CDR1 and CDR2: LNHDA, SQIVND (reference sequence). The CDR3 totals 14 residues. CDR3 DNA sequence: TGTGCCAGTAGTATGGGGCAAGGCACAGATACGCAGTATTTT. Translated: CASSMGQGTDTQYF. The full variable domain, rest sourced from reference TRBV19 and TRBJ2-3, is DGGITQSPKYLFRKEGQNVTLSCEQNLNHDAMYWYRQDPGQGLRLIYYSQIVNDFQKGDIAEGYSVSREKKESFPLTVTSAQKNPTAFYLCASSMGQGTDTQYFGPGTRLTVL.

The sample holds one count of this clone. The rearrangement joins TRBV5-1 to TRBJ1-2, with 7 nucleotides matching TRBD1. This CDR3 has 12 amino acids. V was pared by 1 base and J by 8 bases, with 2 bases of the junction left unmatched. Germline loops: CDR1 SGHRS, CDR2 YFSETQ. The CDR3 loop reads CASSLTGVGYTF. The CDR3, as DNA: TGCGCCAGCAGCTTGACAGGGGTAGGCTACACCTTC.

CDR3 nucleotides: TGTGCCAGCAGCTTAGGGCACGGTCAGCGCTCCTACGAGCAGTACTTC. Translation gives CASSLGHGQRSYEQYF. The chain employs TRBV7-9 and TRBJ2-7, with D unclear. Germline loops: CDR1 SEHNR, CDR2 FQNEAQ (reference sequence). This CDR3 region has 16 residues. The ends were cut back, 1 base at V and 0 bases at J, with 13 bases in the middle.

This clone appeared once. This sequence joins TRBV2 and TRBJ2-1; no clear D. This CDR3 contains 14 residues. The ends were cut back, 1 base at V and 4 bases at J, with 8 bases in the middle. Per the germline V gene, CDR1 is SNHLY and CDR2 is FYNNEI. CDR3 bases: TGTGCCAGCAGTGAAGAAGACTTTTACAATGAGCAGTTCTTC. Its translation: CASSEEDFYNEQFF.

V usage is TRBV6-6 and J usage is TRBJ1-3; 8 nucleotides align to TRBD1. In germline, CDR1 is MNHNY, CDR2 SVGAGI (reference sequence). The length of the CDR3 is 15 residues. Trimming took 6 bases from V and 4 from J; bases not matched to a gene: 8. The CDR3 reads CASREGTGNGNTIYF. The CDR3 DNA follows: TGTGCCAGCAGAGAGGGGACAGGCAACGGAAACACCATATATTTT.